The source of this TCR beta chain is a study of T cell responses to AZD1222 COVID-19 vaccine. Trimming pared 1 base from V and 0 bases from J, leaving 9 bases between. The CDR3 loop spans 16 amino acids. From germline, CDR1 is LNHDA and CDR2 SQIVND (reference sequence). This table comes from immunoSEQ multiplex PCR, and its TCRdb copy is limited to in-frame clones, with some not included. The sample has tens of thousands of clones, approximately 90% seen once. Details on this clone: The antigen remains unidentified.

Study outcomes and limitations: Two AZD1222 doses significantly raised spike-specific TCR breadth and depth over controls.

The V and J genes are TRBV19 and TRBJ1-4; D remains unclear. The sequence was collected from an adult who received the MenACWY meningococcal vaccine as a control. The sequenced sample was peripheral blood, obtained 28 days after the second dose of the MenACWY control vaccine. In nucleotides, the CDR3 is TGTGCCAGTAGTATAGGTACAGCAGCAACTAATGAAAAACTGTTTTTT. It encodes CASSIGTAATNEKLFF.